Sequencing of this T cell receptor (beta chain) was carried out in a study of control samples from healthy donors and cancer patients (dated by TCRdb to 2018 to 2021). Library preparation employed the immunoSEQ multiplex PCR assay. Not all clones reach the TCRdb copy of this immuneACCESS table, which keeps in-frame sequences only. Checked studies attribute under half of the gap to unresolved V genes and leave the rest unexplained. The sample records roughly 120,000 clones, roughly 94% of which are singletons. The top ten clones comprise 3.6% of the sample. As to this clone: It lacks a known antigen. The record has no base qualities; no much larger clone is one base away.

The germline V gene (reference sequence) supplies CDR1 LNHNV and CDR2 YYDKDF. From cysteine to phenylalanine, the CDR3 is 14 amino acids long. Only the CDR3 DNA stays, 42 bases, in frame from base 1. Between the V and J ends, shortened by 5 bases and 4 bases respectively, the junction contains 11 bases. The chain is made from TRBV15 and TRBJ1-4; TRBD1 might be the D gene, on 5 matching bases. The sequence derives from a man aged 30-40 years in good health. The sample consisted of blood. The nucleotides read TGTGCCACCAGCGGGGACGGACTTAATGAAAAACTGTTTTTT. It specifies CATSGDGLNEKLFF.